These T cell receptor beta chains were read from a single sample in a study of radiotherapy plus CTLA-4 blockade in lung cancer. The assay was immunoSEQ multiplex PCR, and TCRdb's table has in-frame clones only and misses some. The repertoire holds some 110,000 clones, with around 84% as singletons. Sequenced material: peripheral blood, taken from a patient treated with radiotherapy plus ipilimumab. The source is a human donor with non-small cell lung cancer that progressed on radiotherapy plus ipilimumab. Some clones in this sample may be carry-over from other donors' samples. Each CDR3 is given with its conserved first and last residue. Fields, in order: V gene, D gene, J gene, clone size, CDR3 DNA, CDR3 protein. D genes are given only for firm matches. Clone size is stated in some rows and not others, as once, few, many or a class when expanded.

v_gene: TRBV28
d_gene: NA
j_gene: TRBJ1-2
abundance: NA
CDR3nt: TGTGCCAGCAGTTTTGCCGGGACGCGAGGCTACACCTTC
CDR3aa: CASSFAGTRGYTF

v_gene: TRBV19
d_gene: NA
j_gene: TRBJ2-1
abundance: NA
CDR3nt: TGTGCCAGTAGTATGGGAGGGGGCTACAATGAGCAGTTCTTC
CDR3aa: CASSMGGGYNEQFF

v_gene: TRBV10-3
d_gene: NA
j_gene: TRBJ1-1
abundance: few
CDR3nt: TGTGCCATCAGTGAGAAGAACACTGAAGCTTTCTTT
CDR3aa: CAISEKNTEAFF

v_gene: TRBV28
d_gene: NA
j_gene: TRBJ1-4
abundance: NA
CDR3nt: TGTGCCAGCAGTTTCTCCTACGAACCGGTCCTAAGGTCAGAAAAACTGTTTTTT
CDR3aa: CASSFSYEPVLRSEKLFF

v_gene: TRBV18
d_gene: NA
j_gene: TRBJ1-1
abundance: NA
CDR3nt: TGTGCCAGCTCACACTGGACAGTCATGAACACTGAAGCTTTCTTT
CDR3aa: CASSHWTVMNTEAFF

v_gene: TRBV13
d_gene: NA
j_gene: TRBJ2-7
abundance: NA
CDR3nt: TGTGCCAGCAGCTTGGGGGGAGAGCAGTACTTC
CDR3aa: CASSLGGEQYF

v_gene: TRBV27
d_gene: NA
j_gene: TRBJ2-5
abundance: NA
CDR3nt: TGTGCCAGCAGTTTATTTCGCGGGGACCTCCAAGAGACCCAGTACTTC
CDR3aa: CASSLFRGDLQETQYF

v_gene: TRBV19
d_gene: NA
j_gene: TRBJ2-6
abundance: NA
CDR3nt: TGTGCCAGTAGTATAGCAGGGGCCTGGGGCTCCGGGGCCAACGTCCTGACTTTC
CDR3aa: CASSIAGAWGSGANVLTF

v_gene: TRBV7-3
d_gene: NA
j_gene: TRBJ2-3
abundance: NA
CDR3nt: TGTGCCAGCAGTATAGGGGTAGCAGATACGCAGTATTTT
CDR3aa: CASSIGVADTQYF

v_gene: TRBV19
d_gene: TRBD1
j_gene: TRBJ1-1
abundance: NA
CDR3nt: TGTGCCAGTAGTATCATGGGACAGCACACTGAAGCTTTCTTT
CDR3aa: CASSIMGQHTEAFF

v_gene: TRBV2
d_gene: NA
j_gene: TRBJ1-4
abundance: NA
CDR3nt: TGTGCCAGCAGTGAATCCGGGGGCGTAAAACTGTTTTTT
CDR3aa: CASSESGGVKLFF

v_gene: TRBV5-1
d_gene: NA
j_gene: TRBJ2-3
abundance: NA
CDR3nt: TGCGCCAGCAGCTTGGCCAGTTCCACAGATACGCAGTATTTT
CDR3aa: CASSLASSTDTQYF

v_gene: TRBV19
d_gene: NA
j_gene: TRBJ2-1
abundance: NA
CDR3nt: TGTGCCAGTACCATAGGGGGGGGCCATATCGAGCAGTTCTTC
CDR3aa: CASTIGGGHIEQFF

v_gene: TRBV7-2
d_gene: TRBD1
j_gene: TRBJ2-4
abundance: NA
CDR3nt: TGTGCCAGCAGCACTCGTCCCGGGACAGGGGTTGACATTCAGTACTTC
CDR3aa: CASSTRPGTGVDIQYF

v_gene: TRBV5-1
d_gene: NA
j_gene: TRBJ2-6
abundance: NA
CDR3nt: TGCGCCAGCAGCTTGGCCGTTGGGGCCAACGTCCTGACTTTC
CDR3aa: CASSLAVGANVLTF

v_gene: TRBV7-2
d_gene: NA
j_gene: TRBJ1-5
abundance: NA
CDR3nt: TGTGCCAGCAGCCTCCGGACACCTAGCAATCAGCCCCAGCATTTT
CDR3aa: CASSLRTPSNQPQHF

v_gene: TRBV19
d_gene: NA
j_gene: TRBJ1-1
abundance: NA
CDR3nt: TGTGCCAGTAATGATGGACTGCTTTTGAACACTGAAGCTTTCTTT
CDR3aa: CASNDGLLLNTEAFF

v_gene: TRBV5-1
d_gene: NA
j_gene: TRBJ1-5
abundance: NA
CDR3nt: TGCGCCAGCAGTCTCGCACCCCGGGGGAGCAATCAGCCCCAGCATTTT
CDR3aa: CASSLAPRGSNQPQHF

v_gene: TRBV29-1
d_gene: NA
j_gene: TRBJ1-4
abundance: NA
CDR3nt: TGCAGCGTTTGGCCCCGTGGAGTATCTGAAAAACTGTTTTTT
CDR3aa: CSVWPRGVSEKLFF

v_gene: TRBV6-5
d_gene: NA
j_gene: TRBJ2-1
abundance: once
CDR3nt: TGTGCCAGCAGTTACTCCGGGGGAAGCTACAATGAGCAGTTCTTC
CDR3aa: CASSYSGGSYNEQFF

v_gene: TRBV7-8
d_gene: NA
j_gene: TRBJ2-2
abundance: NA
CDR3nt: TGTGCCAGCAGCCTCGTAAGGCTGCCAGCCGGGGAGCTGTTTTTT
CDR3aa: CASSLVRLPAGELFF

v_gene: TRBV5-4
d_gene: NA
j_gene: TRBJ1-2
abundance: NA
CDR3nt: TGTGCCAGCAGCAGGACGGATTTGTCAGGCTACACCTTC
CDR3aa: CASSRTDLSGYTF

v_gene: TRBV18
d_gene: NA
j_gene: TRBJ1-4
abundance: NA
CDR3nt: TGTGCCAGCTCACCACCGGGGGGTTATCGTGAAAAACTGTTTTTT
CDR3aa: CASSPPGGYREKLFF

v_gene: TRBV7-9
d_gene: NA
j_gene: TRBJ1-2
abundance: NA
CDR3nt: TGTGCCAGCAGCTTAGGGGGCGACGGGGGCTACACCTTC
CDR3aa: CASSLGGDGGYTF

v_gene: TRBV2
d_gene: NA
j_gene: TRBJ2-3
abundance: NA
CDR3nt: TGTGCCAGCAGTGATTTCACAGATACGCAGTATTTT
CDR3aa: CASSDFTDTQYF

v_gene: TRBV7-2
d_gene: TRBD2
j_gene: TRBJ2-1
abundance: NA
CDR3nt: TGTGCCAGCAGCACGACTAGCGGGGTTGAGCGGGAGCAGTTCTTC
CDR3aa: CASSTTSGVEREQFF

v_gene: TRBV5-1
d_gene: TRBD1
j_gene: TRBJ2-7
abundance: NA
CDR3nt: TGCGCCAGCAGCTCAATCATGGGACAGGAGTTCTACGAGCAGTACTTC
CDR3aa: CASSSIMGQEFYEQYF